The rows below give T cell receptor beta chains drawn from one sample of a study of blood T cell repertoires in COVID-19. Sequencing used immunoSEQ multiplex PCR; TCRdb keeps in-frame clones, though not all of them. The table has tens of thousands of clones, around 87% seen once; the top ten hold about 17%. Material: peripheral blood. The receptors here all came from a human donor in a cohort sampled during active COVID-19. Both conserved end residues are part of each CDR3. Each record gives: J gene, clone size, V gene, D gene, CDR3 DNA, CDR3 protein. A D gene is named only where the DNA matches it firmly. Size is stated for part of the rows, as once, few or many counts, or as a class when the clone is expanded.

TRBJ1-4 NA TRBV9 TRBD1 TGTGCCAGCAGCGACCGGGACAGGGGGTATATAGCTAATGAAAAACTGTTTTTT CASSDRDRGYIANEKLFF
TRBJ2-7 once TRBV27 TRBD1 TGTGCCAGCAGTACAGGACAGGGGGCATACGAGCAGTACTTC CASSTGQGAYEQYF
TRBJ1-1 NA TRBV5-4 NA TGTGCCAGCAGATTAGACAGGTCCATGAACACTGAAGCTTTCTTT CASRLDRSMNTEAFF
TRBJ2-3 NA TRBV25-1 TRBD1 TGTGCCAGCAGTGACTCCGGGACAGGGATCAGCACAGATACGCAGTATTTT CASSDSGTGISTDTQYF
TRBJ1-1 NA TRBV27 NA TGTGCCAGCAGTTTGGCCATGAACACTGAAGCTTTCTTT CASSLAMNTEAFF
TRBJ1-3 NA TRBV7-9 NA TGTGCCAGCAGCCAGCATGGAGGGGTTGGAAACACCATATATTTT CASSQHGGVGNTIYF
TRBJ2-7 NA TRBV19 TRBD2 TGTGCCAGTAGGGGAGGGATCCGGGGAGACTACGAGCAGTACTTC CASRGGIRGDYEQYF
TRBJ1-6 NA TRBV12-2 NA TGTGCAAGTCGCTTAGAAGCCGCGGGGGACGATGATTCACCCCTCCACTTT CASRLEAAGDDDSPLHF
TRBJ2-2 NA TRBV9 NA TGTGCCAGCAGCAGGGACTCTCGGGGGACCGGGGAGCTGTTTTTT CASSRDSRGTGELFF
TRBJ2-5 NA TRBV11-2 TRBD2 TGTGCCACCAGACTAGCGGGGGGGGAGACCCAGTACTTC CATRLAGGETQYF
TRBJ1-1 once TRBV7-2 NA TGTGCCAGCAGTAGTAGCTTATACCTCTTGGGCACTGAAGCTTTCTTT CASSSSLYLLGTEAFF
TRBJ1-2 NA TRBV7-2 TRBD1 TGTGCCAGCAGCGCGGGCGCGGCAGGGGGCTATGGCTACACCTTC CASSAGAAGGYGYTF
TRBJ1-1 NA TRBV2 NA TGTGCCTTACGAAGGGGGTACACTGAAGCTTTCTTT CALRRGYTEAFF
TRBJ2-1 NA TRBV3-1/TRBV3-2 NA TGTGCCAGCAGCTGGGGACTGTTTGGAGTCTTC CASSWGLFGVF
TRBJ2-5 NA TRBV5-8 NA TGTGCCAGCAGCCATAGAACGGGCAGGGGTTTCGAGACCCAGTACTTC CASSHRTGRGFETQYF
TRBJ1-5 NA TRBV6-5 NA TGTGCCAGCAGGAGCTCAGGGTATCAGCCCCAGCATTTT CASRSSGYQPQHF
TRBJ2-3 once TRBV6-6 TRBD1 TGTGCCAGCAGGACAGGGGGCGCAGATACGCAGTATTTT CASRTGGADTQYF
TRBJ1-5 NA TRBV18 NA TGTGCCAGCTCATGGACAGAGGATCAGCCCCAGCATTTT CASSWTEDQPQHF
TRBJ2-4 NA TRBV19 TRBD1 TGTGCCAGTAGTATTAAGGGGGCAGGCAAAAACATTCAGTACTTC CASSIKGAGKNIQYF
TRBJ2-1 NA TRBV14 NA TGTGCCAGCAGCCAAAGTCGGGACAATGAGCAGTTCTTC CASSQSRDNEQFF
TRBJ2-1 NA TRBV5-1 NA TGCGCCAGCAGCACTACTGGGAGCTCCTACAATGAGCAGTTCTTC CASSTTGSSYNEQFF
TRBJ1-1 NA TRBV4-1 NA TGCGCCAGCAGCCAAGAGGGCTCGATGGAAGCTTTCTTT CASSQEGSMEAFF
TRBJ2-7 NA TRBV27 NA TGTGCCAGCAGCCCCGGGCAGCCAGGCGGGCTCTACGAGCAGTACTTC CASSPGQPGGLYEQYF
TRBJ2-3 NA TRBV7-2 NA TGTGCCAGCAGCGAGAAGGACTCGGCGGTCCGTTTGGATAAGGGTACGCAGTATTTT CASSEKDSAVRLDKGTQYF
TRBJ2-3 NA TRBV6-2/TRBV6-3 TRBD1 TGTGCCAGCAGTTACCCGCCGACAGGGGCCTACACAGATACGCAGTATTTT CASSYPPTGAYTDTQYF
TRBJ1-3 NA TRBV6-5 NA TGTGCCAGCAGTTACTCTCCAGGTTCTGGAAACACCATATATTTT CASSYSPGSGNTIYF
TRBJ1-5 NA TRBV7-8 TRBD1 TGTGCCAGCAGCTACGAAGGGGGCGCGGAAGATCAGCCCCAGCATTTT CASSYEGGAEDQPQHF
TRBJ2-7 NA TRBV30 TRBD1 TGTGCCTGGAGGCGACAGGGCCAGACCCACCTGCAGTACTTC CAWRRQGQTHLQYF
TRBJ2-6 once TRBV18 TRBD1 TGTGCCAGCTCAACACTAAGGGACAGTGTGCCTCCTGGGGCCAACGTCCTGACTTTC CASSTLRDSVPPGANVLTF
TRBJ2-7 NA TRBV6-5 TRBD1 TGTGCCAGCACCGACAGGGGGAAAAATTTATACGAGCAGTACTTC CASTDRGKNLYEQYF
TRBJ1-3 few TRBV3-1/TRBV3-2 NA TGTGCCAGCAGCTACAGGCCAGATGGGCCCCTCTCTGGAAACACCATATATTTT CASSYRPDGPLSGNTIYF
TRBJ2-3 NA TRBV5-1 NA TGCGCCAGCAGTCCTATTCCCCCCGACTTGGGGGGGCCGGATACGCAGTATTTT CASSPIPPDLGGPDTQYF
TRBJ2-7 NA TRBV19 TRBD1 TGTGCCAGTACTCGGACAGGGGGGGTCTACGAGCAGTACTTC CASTRTGGVYEQYF
TRBJ2-7 NA TRBV9 NA TGTGCCAGCAGCGTACGGGACATCTCCTACGAGCAGTACTTC CASSVRDISYEQYF
TRBJ2-7 NA TRBV9 NA TGTGCCAGCAGCGTAGGATGGACAGGGACTAACCACGAGCAGTACTTC CASSVGWTGTNHEQYF
TRBJ1-6 NA TRBV6-4 NA TGTGCCAGCAGTCGTCAGGGTTCACCCCTCCACTTT CASSRQGSPLHF
TRBJ2-1 NA TRBV7-9 NA TGTGCCAGCAGCCCATCGAGTGAGCAGTTCTTC CASSPSSEQFF
TRBJ2-3 NA TRBV6-4 NA TGTGCCAGCAGTGACTCTGAGGGCGGGGGCACAGATACGCAGTATTTT CASSDSEGGGTDTQYF
TRBJ2-3 NA TRBV28 TRBD1 TGTGCCAGCAGGAAGCTACAGGGGGCCTCCACAGATACGCAGTATTTT CASRKLQGASTDTQYF
TRBJ2-1 few TRBV6-5 NA TGTGCCAGCAGTTACTTCAGTTCGAGGGGGAGCGGTGAGCAGTTCTTC CASSYFSSRGSGEQFF
TRBJ2-7 NA TRBV4-2 NA TGTGCCAGCAGCCAAGGCGGGACGCAGACTCTTCTATACGAGCAGTACTTC CASSQGGTQTLLYEQYF
TRBJ2-3 few TRBV6-5 TRBD1 TGTGCCAGCAACCGGGACAGGTTAGCAGATACGCAGTATTTT CASNRDRLADTQYF
TRBJ1-6 NA TRBV20-1 TRBD1 TGCAGTGCTAGTCGCGAGACAGGGAATTCACCCCTCCACTTT CSASRETGNSPLHF
TRBJ2-5 NA TRBV13 TRBD1 TGTGCCAGCAGCTTAGGGCGACAGGGTCAAGAGACCCAGTACTTC CASSLGRQGQETQYF
TRBJ2-7 NA TRBV4-3 TRBD1 TGCGCCAGCAGCCATCCGGGACAGAGCTCCTACGAGCAGTACTTC CASSHPGQSSYEQYF